These 17 T cell receptor beta chains originate from one sample sequenced in a study of response to subunit inactivated influenza vaccine (dated by TCRdb to between 2017 and 2018). The library relied on RT-PCR. Sequencing took place on an Illumina HiSeq 2500. The public reads were quality trimmed at Q25 with fastp and then assembled into clones with MiXCR by TCRdb, keeping productive beta chains. Each record represents a unique CDR3 protein, reported with the most common genes and DNA among its rows. In this sample the table shows 530,000 or so distinct CDR3 sequences, about 25% of which occur a single time. About 1.9% of the sample is taken by the ten largest. The sample consisted of CD4+ T cells sorted from PBMCs, taken 5 days after vaccination. These receptors were obtained from a man in his fifties who received an inactivated influenza vaccine. Donor details come from another sample of the same person, matched by shared clones.

This chain connects TRBV12-3 or TRBV12-4 to TRBJ2-1; D is uncertain. The CDR3 sequence is 14 residues long. V dropped 2 bases and J dropped 14 bases, with 19 bases sitting between them. The CDR3 sequence: CASSLLLGHRLKFF. The DNA of the CDR3 is TGTGCCAGCAGTTTACTGCTCGGGCACCGTCTGAAGTTCTTC.

The chain joins TRBV6-5 to TRBJ2-7, with unresolved D. There are 15 residues in the CDR3. CDR1 MNHEY and CDR2 SVGAGI come from the germline V gene. V was clipped by 4 bases and J by 2 bases, with 15 bases between them. The CDR3 protein is CASSWALGQTYEQYF. CDR3 in DNA: TGTGCCAGCAGTTGGGCCTTAGGGCAAACCTACGAGCAGTACTTC.

V is TRBV18 and J is TRBJ1-5; weak D call: TRBD1 (6 bases). The germline V and J ends were trimmed by 3 bases and 0 bases, with 15 bases remaining between them. The CDR3 is 17 residues long. Per germline, CDR1 KGHSH and CDR2 LQKENI. The CDR3 bases are TGTGCCAGCTCACCGTCCGGACAGCCTTATAGCAATCAGCCCCAGCATTTT. Amino acid sequence: CASSPSGQPYSNQPQHF.

This clonotype was counted a few times. The rearrangement uses TRBV20-1 and TRBJ2-3; the D is unclear. The CDR3 sequence is 15 residues long. Trimming took 5 bases from V and 4 from J, leaving 19 bases between them. Germline-derived CDR1 and CDR2 are DFQATT and SNEGSKA (reference sequence). The CDR3 region is CSAYALPSRPDTQYF. CDR3 coding DNA: TGCAGTGCTTACGCGCTACCCTCTCGGCCAGATACGCAGTATTTT.

This clonotype has a handful of counts. The rearrangement uses TRBV6-1 and TRBJ2-3; D is perhaps TRBD1 or TRBD2 (6 bases each). The V end lost 7 bases, the J end lost 6 bases, and 17 bases lay between the germline ends. Germline CDR1 reads MNHNS; CDR2 reads SASEGT. The CDR3 runs 14 residues. CDR3 in DNA: TGTGCCAGCACTGAGGGGGGCCGGGGGGATACGCAGTATTTT. This encodes CASTEGGRGDTQYF.

This clonotype showed up many times. This chain uses TRBV6-2 or TRBV6-3 with TRBJ2-7; 12 bases align to TRBD2. CDR3 size: 14 residues. CDR1 MNHEY and CDR2 SVGEGT come from the germline V gene. Unmatched junction bases numbered 4, after V lost 6 bases and J lost 4 bases. The CDR3 DNA is TGTGCCAGCAGGCGGACTAGCGGGGCTTACGAGCAGTACTTC. Its translation is CASRRTSGAYEQYF.

V usage is TRBV12-3 or TRBV12-4 and J usage is TRBJ2-1; D is possibly TRBD1 (5 bases). Trimming removed 1 base at V and 6 bases at J, with 13 bases between. The CDR3 is made up of 15 amino acids. The CDR3 here is CASSLGPGKFNEQFF. The CDR3 DNA follows: TGTGCCAGCAGTTTAGGGCCAGGGAAGTTCAATGAGCAGTTCTTC.

J is TRBJ1-5 and V is TRBV6-2 or TRBV6-3; D possibly corresponds to TRBD1 (5 bases). Germline CDR1 reads MNHEY; CDR2 reads SVGEGT. V lost 0 bases to trimming and J lost 0 bases, with 18 bases between them. The CDR3 covers 19 residues. CDR3 in amino acids: CASSYSFDDGGDSNQPQHF. DNA for the CDR3: TGTGCCAGCAGTTACTCCTTCGACGACGGGGGAGATAGCAATCAGCCCCAGCATTTT.

Only a few counts were recorded for this clonotype. The rearrangement links TRBV6-1 to TRBJ2-4; 10 bases agree with TRBD2. The V gene's germline CDR1 is MNHNS and CDR2 SASEGT. There are 17 residues in the CDR3. After removal of 6 bases from V and 7 bases from J, the junction contained 15 bases not matched to a gene. The CDR3 reads CASSRNPRIAGGNIQYF. The CDR3 DNA reads TGTGCCAGCAGCCGAAACCCGAGAATAGCGGGAGGTAACATTCAGTACTTC.

The gene calls are TRBV29-1 and TRBJ2-3, with TRBD2 as a possible D gene (6 bases). With 7 bases removed from V and 1 base from J, the gap between germline ends came to 9 bases. This CDR3 has 12 residues. Germline CDR1 is SQVTM and CDR2 is ANQGSEA. CDR3: CSGSSGTDTQYF. The CDR3 DNA sequence: TGCAGCGGTTCTAGCGGCACAGATACGCAGTATTTT.

This clonotype was seen many times. The V gene is TRBV5-1, the J gene TRBJ2-1; D unresolved. This CDR3 has 11 residues. V lost 4 bases, J lost 9 bases, and 8 bases lay in between. Germline V gene lookup returns CDR1 SGHRS and CDR2 YFSETQ. Here the CDR3 DNA reads TGCGCCAGCAGCCAAGAAGGTGAGCAGTTCTTC. Its translation is CASSQEGEQFF. The full variable domain, its missing parts supplied by reference TRBV5-1 and TRBJ2-1, is KAGVTQTPRYLIKTRGQQVTLSCSPISGHRSVSWYQQTPGQGLQFLFEYFSETQRNKGNFPGRFSGRQFSNSRSEMNVSTLELGDSALYLCASSQEGEQFFGPGTRLTVL.

This sequence joins TRBV3-1 and TRBJ1-2; 7 bases are a match to TRBD1. Germline CDR1 LGHDT, CDR2 YNNKEL (reference sequence). Trimming cost V 0 bases and J 8 bases; bases outside gene matches: 6. CDR3 length: 14 residues. The CDR3 bases are TGTGCCAGCAGCCAAGATGAGGGGGCGTCGGGCTACACCTTC. As protein: CASSQDEGASGYTF. The variable domain in full, completed from reference TRBV3-1 and TRBJ1-2, reads DTAVSQTPKYLVTQMGNDKSIKCEQNLGHDTMYWYKQDSKKFLKIMFSYNNKELIINETVPNRFSPKSPDKAHLNLHINSLELGDSAVYFCASSQDEGASGYTFGSGTRLTVV.

This rearrangement joins TRBV11-1 to TRBJ1-1; D is uncertain. The CDR3 consists of 18 residues. The V end lost 5 bases, the J end lost 5 bases, and 27 bases lay between the germline ends. Per the germline V gene, CDR1 is SGHAT and CDR2 is FQDESV (reference sequence). The CDR3 DNA reads TGTGCCAGCAGCACCCGGACGGGAATCACCAGAATGGATACTGAAGCTTTCTTT. Its protein product is CASSTRTGITRMDTEAFF.

This chain connects TRBV7-9 to TRBJ2-5; D may be TRBD1 (6 bases). CDR3 length: 14 amino acids. V was shortened by 5 bases and J by 1 base, with 11 bases between the two germline ends. Germline CDR1 SEHNR, CDR2 FQNEAQ (reference sequence). CDR3 bases: TGTGCCAGCAGCACAATGGACAGCCAAGAGACCCAGTACTTC. This sequence encodes CASSTMDSQETQYF.

The chain has TRBV7-2 and TRBJ2-5; 7 nucleotides agree with TRBD2. Trimming took 1 base from V and 1 from J; bases not matched to a gene: 3. Germline V gene lookup returns CDR1 SGHTA and CDR2 FQGNSA. The CDR3 has 15 amino acids. The DNA of the CDR3 is TGTGCCAGCAGCTTAGTGATAGCGGGCCAAGAGACCCAGTACTTC. Its translation: CASSLVIAGQETQYF.

The CDR3 bases are TGTGCCAGCGATCTAACAGGGAACATGAACACTGAAGCTTTCTTT. This gives the protein CASDLTGNMNTEAFF. V is TRBV5-6 and J is TRBJ1-1; D is possibly TRBD1 (6 bases). Germline V gene sequence: CDR1 SGHDT, CDR2 YYEEEE. CDR3 length: 15 amino acids. Deletions cut 7 bases from V and 0 bases from J, with 16 bases between.

This clonotype was counted only a few times. The chain has TRBV20-1 and TRBJ2-5; the D is unclear. This CDR3 is built from 12 residues. Trimming shortened V by 0 bases and J by 12 bases, and 14 bases separated the two germline ends. The V gene's germline CDR1 is DFQATT and CDR2 SNEGSKA (reference sequence). CDR3 DNA: TGCAGTGCTAGAGATCAGGCGATACGGGAGTACTTC. This gives the protein CSARDQAIREYF.